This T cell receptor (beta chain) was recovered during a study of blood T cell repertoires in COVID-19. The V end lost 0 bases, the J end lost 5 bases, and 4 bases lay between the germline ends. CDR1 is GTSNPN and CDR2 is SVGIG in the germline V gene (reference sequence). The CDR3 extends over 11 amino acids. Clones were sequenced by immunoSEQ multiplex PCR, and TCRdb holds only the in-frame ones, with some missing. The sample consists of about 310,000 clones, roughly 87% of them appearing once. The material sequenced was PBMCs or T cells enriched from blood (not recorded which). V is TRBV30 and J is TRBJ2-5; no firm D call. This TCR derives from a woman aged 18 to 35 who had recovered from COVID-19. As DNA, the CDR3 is TGTGCCTGGAGTGTAACTGAGACCCAGTACTTC. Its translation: CAWSVTETQYF.